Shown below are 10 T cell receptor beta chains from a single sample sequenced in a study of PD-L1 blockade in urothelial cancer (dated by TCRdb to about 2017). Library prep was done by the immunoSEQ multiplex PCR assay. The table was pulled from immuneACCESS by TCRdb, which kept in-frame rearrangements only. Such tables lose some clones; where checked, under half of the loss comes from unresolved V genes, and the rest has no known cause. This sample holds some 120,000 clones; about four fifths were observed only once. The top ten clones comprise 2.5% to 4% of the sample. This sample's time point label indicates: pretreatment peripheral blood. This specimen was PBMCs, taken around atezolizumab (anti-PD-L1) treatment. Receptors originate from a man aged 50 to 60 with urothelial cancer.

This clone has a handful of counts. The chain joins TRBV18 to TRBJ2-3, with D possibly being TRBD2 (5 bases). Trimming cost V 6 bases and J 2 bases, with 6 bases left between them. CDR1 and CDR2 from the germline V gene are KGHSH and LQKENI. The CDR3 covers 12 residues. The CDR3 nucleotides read TGTGCCAGCTCGCGGGTCACAGATACGCAGTATTTT. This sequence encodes CASSRVTDTQYF.

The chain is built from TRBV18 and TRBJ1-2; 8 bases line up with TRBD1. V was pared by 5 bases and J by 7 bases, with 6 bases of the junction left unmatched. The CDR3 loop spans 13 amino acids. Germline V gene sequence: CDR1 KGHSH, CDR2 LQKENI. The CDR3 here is CASSTDRGSGYTF. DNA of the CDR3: TGTGCCAGCTCAACAGACAGGGGCTCTGGCTACACCTTC. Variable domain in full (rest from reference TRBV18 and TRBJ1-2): NAGVMQNPRHLVRRRGQEARLRCSPMKGHSHVYWYRQLPEEGLKFMVYLQKENIIDESGMPKERFSAEFPKEGPSILRIQQVVRGDSAAYFCASSTDRGSGYTFGSGTRLTVV.

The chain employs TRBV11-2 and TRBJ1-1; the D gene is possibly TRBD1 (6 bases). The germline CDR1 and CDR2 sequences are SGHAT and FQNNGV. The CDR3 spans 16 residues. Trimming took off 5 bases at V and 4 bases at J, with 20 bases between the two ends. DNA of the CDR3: TGTGCCAGCAGCACTCGCCTTAGACAGGCTCCCACTGAAGCTTTCTTT. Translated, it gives CASSTRLRQAPTEAFF. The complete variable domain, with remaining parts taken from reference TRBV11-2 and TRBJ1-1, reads EAGVAQSPRYKIIEKRQSVAFWCNPISGHATLYWYQQILGQGPKLLIQFQNNGVVDDSQLPKDRFSAERLKGVDSTLKIQPAKLEDSAVYLCASSTRLRQAPTEAFFGQGTRLTVV.

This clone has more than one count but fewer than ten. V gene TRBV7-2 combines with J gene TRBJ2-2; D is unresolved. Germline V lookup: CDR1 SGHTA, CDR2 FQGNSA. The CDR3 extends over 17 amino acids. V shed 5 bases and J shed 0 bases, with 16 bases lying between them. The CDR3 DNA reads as TGTGCCAGCAGCCCCACAAGATCTCAGGCGAACACCGGGGAGCTGTTTTTT. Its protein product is CASSPTRSQANTGELFF.

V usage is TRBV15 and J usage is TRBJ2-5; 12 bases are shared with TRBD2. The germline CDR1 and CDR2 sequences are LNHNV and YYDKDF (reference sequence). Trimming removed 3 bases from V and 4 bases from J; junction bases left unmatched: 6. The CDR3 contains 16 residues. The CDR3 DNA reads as TGTGCCACCAGCAGTAATCTAGCGGGAGGGGGAGAGACCCAGTACTTC. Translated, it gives CATSSNLAGGGETQYF.

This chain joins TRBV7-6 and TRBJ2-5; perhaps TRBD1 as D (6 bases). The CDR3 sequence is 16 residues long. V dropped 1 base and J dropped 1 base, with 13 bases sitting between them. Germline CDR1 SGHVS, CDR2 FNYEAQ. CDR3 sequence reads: CASSLGPGRGQETQYF. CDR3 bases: TGTGCCAGCAGCTTAGGCCCTGGCAGGGGCCAAGAGACCCAGTACTTC.

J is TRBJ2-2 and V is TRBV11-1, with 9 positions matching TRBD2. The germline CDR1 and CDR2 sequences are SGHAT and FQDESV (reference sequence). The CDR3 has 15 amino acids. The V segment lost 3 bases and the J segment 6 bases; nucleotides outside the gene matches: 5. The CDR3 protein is CASSFLREGSGELFF. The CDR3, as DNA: TGTGCCAGCAGCTTTCTGCGGGAGGGTTCCGGGGAGCTGTTTTTT.

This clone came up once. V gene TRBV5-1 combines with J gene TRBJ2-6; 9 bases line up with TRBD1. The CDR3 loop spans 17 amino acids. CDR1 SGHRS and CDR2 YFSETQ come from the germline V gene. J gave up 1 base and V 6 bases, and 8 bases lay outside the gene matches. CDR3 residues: CASTRTGGNSGANVLTF. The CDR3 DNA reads TGCGCCAGCACCCGAACAGGGGGCAATTCTGGGGCCAACGTCCTGACTTTC.

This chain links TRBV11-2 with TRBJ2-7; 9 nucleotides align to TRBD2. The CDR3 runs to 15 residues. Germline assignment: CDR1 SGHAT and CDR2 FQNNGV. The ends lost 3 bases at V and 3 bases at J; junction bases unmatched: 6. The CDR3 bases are TGTGCCAGCAGCTTCCGACTAGCGGCATACTACGAGCAGTACTTC. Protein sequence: CASSFRLAAYYEQYF.

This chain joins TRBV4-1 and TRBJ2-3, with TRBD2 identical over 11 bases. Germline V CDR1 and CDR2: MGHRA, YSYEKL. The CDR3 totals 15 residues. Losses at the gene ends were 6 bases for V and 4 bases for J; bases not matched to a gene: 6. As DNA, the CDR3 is TGCGCCAGCAGGCCTCTAGCGGGAGGTGCAGATACGCAGTATTTT. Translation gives CASRPLAGGADTQYF.